One sample yielded the 13 T cell receptor beta chains listed below, sequenced in a study of blood T cell repertoires in COVID-19. This table comes from immunoSEQ multiplex PCR, and its TCRdb copy is limited to in-frame clones, with some not included. The sample has just over 650,000 clones, 85% to 90% seen once. Input material: peripheral blood. These receptors were taken from a woman younger than 30 with acute or convalescent COVID-19.

The chain has TRBV12-3 or TRBV12-4 and TRBJ1-5; unclear D gene. The V gene lost 2 bases and the J gene lost 11 bases, with 7 bases spanning the gap. CDR3 length: 11 residues. CDR3 sequence: CASSLLGAQHF. The CDR3 nucleotides read TGTGCCAGCAGTTTACTCGGGGCCCAGCATTTT.

The CDR3 DNA is TGCGCCAGCAGTCTACTACAGGGGCCGAGGTACACTGAAGCTTTCTTT. Its protein is CASSLLQGPRYTEAFF. J is TRBJ1-1 and V is TRBV23-1; the match to TRBD1 covers 7 bases. TRBV23-1 qualifies as an ORF whose function is uncertain. The CDR3 is made up of 16 amino acids. J lost 3 bases, V lost 4 bases, and 11 bases had no gene match.

This sequence joins TRBV10-3 and TRBJ1-2; no clear D. There are 13 residues in the CDR3. Trimming took 7 bases from V and 5 from J, leaving 14 bases between them. The germline gives CDR1 ENHRY, CDR2 SYGVKD. The CDR3 region has the DNA TGTGCCATCATGGGCGCATCCGCTTATGGCTACACCTTC. Its translation is CAIMGASAYGYTF.

The chain carries TRBV25-1 and TRBJ2-1, with D tentatively TRBD2 (6 bases). Germline lookup yields CDR1 MGHDK and CDR2 SYGVNS. CDR3 length equals 17 residues. Trimming shortened V by 1 base and J by 8 bases, and 21 bases separated the two germline ends. CDR3 sequence: CASSEFYRGGSLDEQFF. In DNA form, the CDR3 reads TGTGCCAGCAGTGAATTTTACCGGGGAGGATCGTTGGATGAGCAGTTCTTC. Full variable domain (outside the CDR3, taken from reference TRBV25-1 and TRBJ2-1): EADIYQTPRYLVIGTGKKITLECSQTMGHDKMYWYQQDPGMELHLIHYSYGVNSTEKGDLSSESTVSRIRTEHFPLTLESARPSHTSQYLCASSEFYRGGSLDEQFFGPGTRLTVL.

This chain uses TRBV11-3 with TRBJ2-2; D is perhaps TRBD1 (6 bases). With 2 bases removed from V and 5 bases from J, the gap between germline ends came to 12 bases. The CDR3 is 15 amino acids. Germline V gives CDR1 SGHNT, CDR2 YENEEA. The CDR3 sequence: CASSLTGPSTGELFF. For the CDR3, the DNA is TGTGCCAGCAGCTTAACAGGGCCTTCTACCGGGGAGCTGTTTTTT.

The J gene is TRBJ1-5, the V gene TRBV18; D ambiguous. The CDR3 consists of 13 residues. Between the trimmed V and J ends, which lost 3 bases and 3 bases, there was a span of 6 bases. Germline CDR1 reads KGHSH; CDR2 reads LQKENI. The CDR3 loop reads CASSPTPNQPQHF. The CDR3 DNA is TGTGCCAGCTCACCCACACCCAATCAGCCCCAGCATTTT.

V usage is TRBV12-5 and J usage is TRBJ1-1, with no clear D. With 6 bases removed from V and 4 bases from J, the gap between germline ends came to 15 bases. This CDR3 has 14 amino acids. Germline values: CDR1 LGHNT, CDR2 FRNRAP. The CDR3 here is CASGSTAGSTEAFF. CDR3 DNA sequence: TGTGCTAGTGGCTCTACGGCGGGGAGCACTGAAGCTTTCTTT.

About this clone itself: Other DNA sequences from this sample encode an identical CDR3 as well. The rearrangement joins TRBV19 to TRBJ1-1; D ambiguous. V was trimmed by 6 bases and J by 1 base, leaving 6 bases between them. The germline CDR1 and CDR2 sequences are LNHDA and SQIVND (reference sequence). The CDR3 totals 12 residues. CDR3 sequence: CASSMRNTEAFF. In DNA form, the CDR3 reads TGTGCCAGTAGCATGAGGAACACTGAAGCTTTCTTT.

CDR3: CASSYDGTRGEKLFF. DNA for the CDR3: TGTGCCAGCAGTTACGATGGGACACGCGGTGAAAAACTGTTTTTT. The chain employs TRBV6-5 and TRBJ1-4, with a possible D match to TRBD1 (6 bases). The CDR3 totals 15 residues. Deletions cut 2 bases from V and 7 bases from J, with 14 bases between. CDR1 MNHEY and CDR2 SVGAGI come from the germline V gene.

The rearrangement uses TRBV11-3 and TRBJ2-1, with 7 bases fitting TRBD1. Unmatched junction bases numbered 7, after V lost 1 base and J lost 4 bases. The CDR3 is 16 residues long. Germline assignment: CDR1 SGHNT and CDR2 YENEEA. CDR3 in amino acids: CASSLGYQDRYNEQFF. The DNA of the CDR3 is TGTGCCAGCAGCTTAGGGTACCAGGACAGGTACAATGAGCAGTTCTTC. The full variable domain, rest sourced from reference TRBV11-3 and TRBJ2-1, is EAGVVQSPRYKIIEKKQPVAFWCNPISGHNTLYWYLQNLGQGPELLIRYENEEAVDDSQLPKDRFSAERLKGVDSTLKIQPAELGDSAVYLCASSLGYQDRYNEQFFGPGTRLTVL.

The rearrangement links TRBV30 to TRBJ1-4; D is unclear. There are 13 residues in the CDR3. The germline V and J ends were trimmed by 3 bases and 4 bases, with 9 bases remaining between them. Germline lookup yields CDR1 GTSNPN and CDR2 SVGIG (reference sequence). The CDR3 coding sequence is TGTGCCTGGAGGAGGGCAGATAATGAAAAACTGTTTTTT. This encodes CAWRRADNEKLFF.

This chain links TRBV5-1 with TRBJ2-7; the match to TRBD1 covers 8 bases. Trimming took 4 bases from V and 5 from J; bases not matched to a gene: 5. The CDR3 sequence is 13 residues long. The V gene's germline CDR1 is SGHRS and CDR2 YFSETQ. The CDR3, as DNA: TGCGCCAGCAGCAGCCCGGACAGGGACGAGCAGTACTTC. This encodes CASSSPDRDEQYF. Using reference TRBV5-1 and TRBJ2-7 for the parts outside the CDR3, the full variable domain is KAGVTQTPRYLIKTRGQQVTLSCSPISGHRSVSWYQQTPGQGLQFLFEYFSETQRNKGNFPGRFSGRQFSNSRSEMNVSTLELGDSALYLCASSSPDRDEQYFGPGTRLTVT.

As concerns this clone: Relative to the germline gene, one junction end is altered; a read error may explain this. V and J are TRBV19 and TRBJ1-4, with unresolved D. Germline V CDR1 and CDR2: LNHDA, SQIVND (reference sequence). This CDR3 has 13 residues. The CDR3 DNA sequence: TGTGCCAGCAGTATAGGAGGAGAGGAAAAACTGTTTTTT. Protein sequence: CASSIGGEEKLFF.